A selection of T cell receptor beta chains follows, all from one sample in a study of cytomegalovirus exposure and HLA in healthy donors. Data came from immunoSEQ multiplex PCR; TCRdb stores just in-frame clones and leaves some out. The sample lists around 210,000 clones, around 82% seen once, with less than 3.5% in the top ten. The specimen sequenced was PBMCs. The receptor set was obtained from a woman aged 25 to 39 in good health and CMV-seronegative. Each CDR3 is given with its conserved first and last residue. Fields, in order: D gene, CDR3 length, V gene, clone size, J gene, CDR3 protein, CDR3 DNA. D genes are given only for firm matches. Clone size is stated in some rows and not others, as once, few, many or a class when expanded.

NA	13	TRBV9	NA	TRBJ1-5	CASSQDLNQPQHF	TGTGCCAGCAGCCAAGACTTGAATCAGCCCCAGCATTTT
NA	14	TRBV15	few	TRBJ2-7	CATSRDLTSYEQYF	TGTGCCACCAGCAGAGATTTAACTTCCTACGAGCAGTACTTC
NA	15	TRBV5-6	NA	TRBJ2-7	CASSRRGRSDYEQYF	TGTGCCAGCAGCCGGCGGGGGCGCTCGGACTACGAGCAGTACTTC
NA	16	TRBV18	NA	TRBJ1-6	CASSPIIGGHNSPLHF	TGTGCCAGCTCACCAATTATCGGGGGGCATAATTCACCCCTCCACTTT
TRBD2	17	TRBV10-3	NA	TRBJ2-7	CAISEALTSGGTYEQYF	TGTGCCATCAGTGAGGCATTAACTAGCGGGGGAACCTACGAGCAGTACTTC
TRBD1	14	TRBV5-1	NA	TRBJ2-3	CASSHKDREDTQYF	TGCGCCAGCAGCCATAAGGACAGGGAAGATACGCAGTATTTT
NA	16	TRBV18	NA	TRBJ2-4	CASSLEPGVAKNIQYF	TGTGCCAGCTCACTGGAGCCAGGGGTAGCCAAAAACATTCAGTACTTC
NA	16	TRBV10-3	few	TRBJ1-2	CAISPARESANYGYTF	TGTGCCATCAGCCCTGCTCGGGAGTCCGCTAACTATGGCTACACCTTC
TRBD2	16	TRBV5-1	few	TRBJ2-2	CASSIGLAGYTGELFF	TGCGCCAGCAGCATCGGACTAGCGGGATACACCGGGGAGCTGTTTTTT
NA	11	TRBV18	few	TRBJ2-3	CASSTADTQYF	TGTGCCAGCTCAACTGCAGATACGCAGTATTTT
TRBD2	14	TRBV7-6	NA	TRBJ2-1	CASSSGLEQREQFF	TGTGCCAGCAGCTCGGGACTAGAGCAGCGTGAGCAGTTCTTC
NA	11	TRBV20-1	NA	TRBJ2-5	CSGLEQETQYF	TGCAGCGGACTGGAACAAGAGACCCAGTACTTC
TRBD2	17	TRBV7-9	NA	TRBJ2-7	CASSLAPSGVGRDEQYF	TGTGCCAGCAGCTTAGCCCCTTCGGGGGTCGGGAGGGACGAGCAGTACTTC
TRBD2	16	TRBV30	NA	TRBJ2-7	CAWSWELAGGPDEQYF	TGTGCCTGGAGTTGGGAACTAGCGGGAGGTCCGGACGAGCAGTACTTC
NA	16	TRBV5-4	NA	TRBJ2-1	CASSSGTTLSYNEQFF	TGTGCCAGCAGCTCTGGGACAACCCTCTCCTACAATGAGCAGTTCTTC
TRBD1	13	TRBV7-9	NA	TRBJ1-2	CASSLTGGFGYTF	TGTGCCAGCAGCCTTACAGGGGGCTTTGGCTACACCTTC
NA	15	TRBV18	NA	TRBJ2-4	CASSPIRGSGDIQYF	TGTGCCAGCTCACCCATCAGGGGAAGTGGAGACATTCAGTACTTC
TRBD2	14	TRBV18	few	TRBJ2-5	CASSRLAGLETQYF	TGTGCCAGCTCACGACTAGCGGGGTTGGAGACCCAGTACTTC
NA	14	TRBV30	NA	TRBJ1-6	CAWSRGRQNSPLHF	TGTGCCTGGAGTAGAGGCAGACAGAATTCACCCCTCCACTTT